This T cell receptor beta chain was captured by sequencing in a study of T-cell memory formation after mild COVID-19. Study-wide context: Clustering of TCRs was largely donor specific.

Notes on this clonotype: Its antigen is currently unknown.

Sample barcodes and UMIs were carried by the TCR alpha and TCR beta cDNA libraries that 5'RACE generated with constant-segment primers. Each CDR3 protein is one row after TCRdb ran MiXCR on the 5' RACE reads. Seen here are some 120,000 distinct CDR3 sequences, around 15% observed once, and the top ten hold roughly 5%. Regarding the study as a whole: Memory sampled before infection contained some responding clones, suggesting cross-reactive memory joined. What remained unconfirmed was the SARS-CoV-2 specificity of second-wave clones peaking on day 37.

This sequence was found in a man younger than 30 who had mild COVID-19 (a few samples of this study predate the infection). Cell type and time point are not known. The sample comprised PBMCs or a T cell subset sorted from them (not recorded which).

CDR3 loop: CASTTGQVYGYTF. CDR3 in DNA: TGTGCCAGCACCACCGGGCAGGTTTATGGCTACACCTTC. This sequence joins TRBV5-5 and TRBJ1-2; unclear D gene. V lost 6 bases, J lost 5 bases, and 14 bases lay in between. The germline V gene has CDR1 SGHKS and CDR2 YYEKEE (reference sequence). The CDR3 contains 13 residues.